This T cell receptor beta chain was found in a study of vaccination and CD4 T cells after COVID-19. The wider study: The convalescents, six males and four females, included two who were Hispanic.

Sequenced with the Oncomine TCR Beta short-read assay was DNA taken from cultured CD4+ T cells. MiXCR, applied by TCRdb to the PCR reads, yields one record per CDR3 protein. The table includes about 5,400 distinct CDR3 sequences, about 34% detected once. In the case of this clonotype: Its antigen is not known.

The CDR3 sequence is 15 residues long. Germline values: CDR1 KGHSH, CDR2 LQKENI. V shed 4 bases and J 3 bases; nucleotides not matched to a gene: 5. Treatment denoted: approximately 10-day PBMC culture with coronavirus spike peptide pools or control peptides (ViraFEST assay). Following culture for 10 days, CD4+ T cells were isolated by negative selection. The sample consisted of CD4+ T cells from blood, cultured in vitro, taken after SARS-CoV-2 vaccination. V is TRBV18 and J is TRBJ2-7; 11 bases fit TRBD1. The source is a human donor who had recovered from COVID-19. The CDR3 spells CASSLTGTGGYEQYF. CDR3 coding DNA: TGTGCCAGCTCACTGACCGGGACAGGGGGCTACGAGCAGTACTTC.